Shown below are 8 T cell receptor beta chains from a single sample sequenced in a study of T cells in Graves' hyperthyroidism and ophthalmopathy. There were TCR beta CDR3 regions amplified from RNA transcripts. The HTBI primer set served for first-round RT-PCR of the TCR CDR3. TCRdb independently ran MiXCR on the multiplex PCR reads; one entry per CDR3 protein. The sample contains some 700,000 distinct CDR3 sequences, around a sixth of which appear only once. The sequencing input was blood. The receptors come from a man aged 50-59 years with Graves' hyperthyroidism.

This clonotype was recorded at least ten times. This rearrangement joins TRBV5-1 to TRBJ1-1; 9 nucleotides match TRBD1. The CDR3 contains 13 residues. With 0 bases clipped from V and 6 bases from J, the junction kept 0 bases outside the gene matches. Germline V CDR1 and CDR2: SGHRS, YFSETQ. In nucleotides, the CDR3 is TGCGCCAGCAGCTTGGGACAGGGGGCTGAAGCTTTCTTT. Translation gives CASSLGQGAEAFF.

This chain connects TRBV20-1 to TRBJ2-1; TRBD1 matches at 9 bases. The CDR3 extends over 17 amino acids. Germline values: CDR1 DFQATT, CDR2 SNEGSKA (reference sequence). The junction had 16 bases not matched to a gene; V was cut back by 3 bases and J by 7 bases. CDR3 nucleotides: TGCAGTGCTAGGCCCGTAGGAAAGGACAGGGGATGGAATGAGCAGTTCTTC. Translated, it gives CSARPVGKDRGWNEQFF.

The table lists this clonotype with many counts. V is TRBV12-3 or TRBV12-4 and J is TRBJ2-5; D not resolved. Trimming shortened V by 6 bases and J by 4 bases, and 12 bases separated the two germline ends. The CDR3 consists of 13 residues. This CDR3 reads CASRAGPRETQYF. The DNA for the CDR3 is TGTGCCAGCAGGGCTGGCCCGCGAGAGACCCAGTACTTC.

This clonotype has just a few counts. It may be a read error: a sequence one base away is much more abundant. This chain uses TRBV28 with TRBJ2-7; D remains unclear. V shed 7 bases and J shed 0 bases, with 4 bases lying between them. Germline V gene lookup returns CDR1 MDHEN and CDR2 SYDVKM. The CDR3 is 11 residues long. The CDR3 sequence: CASKNSYEQYF. Here the CDR3 DNA reads TGTGCCAGCAAAAACTCCTACGAGCAGTACTTC.

This clonotype was recorded at least ten times. V and J are TRBV30 and TRBJ2-7, with a weak D call TRBD1 (5 bases). V was clipped by 4 bases and J by 3 bases, with 13 bases between them. The CDR3 contains 13 residues. Germline V gene data show CDR1 as GTSNPN and CDR2 as SVGIG (reference sequence). This CDR3 reads CAWTRQNFYEQYF. CDR3 DNA sequence: TGTGCCTGGACCCGACAGAACTTCTACGAGCAGTACTTC.

This clonotype was detected only a few times. The CDR3 is CAERQGAGELFF. The CDR3 coding sequence is TGTGCGGAGAGACAGGGCGCCGGGGAGCTGTTTTTT. The gene calls are TRBV30 and TRBJ2-2, with TRBD1 matching 7 bases. CDR1 and CDR2 from the germline V gene are GTSNPN and SVGIG (reference sequence). The CDR3 length is 12 residues.

This clonotype was counted between two and nine times. The gene calls are TRBV6-1 and TRBJ1-5; D not certain. V lost 5 bases to trimming and J lost 0 bases, with 23 bases between them. The length of the CDR3 is 19 residues. The germline CDR1 and CDR2 sequences are MNHNS and SASEGT. This chain's CDR3 is CASSRNQLSLHNSNQPQHF. CDR3 nucleotide sequence: TGTGCCAGCAGTCGAAACCAGCTCTCTCTTCATAATAGCAATCAGCCCCAGCATTTT.

This chain joins TRBV4-1 and TRBJ2-7, with D hard to call. Per the germline V gene, CDR1 is MGHRA and CDR2 is YSYEKL. This CDR3 is 14 amino acids long. The germline V and J ends were trimmed by 0 bases and 0 bases, with 6 bases remaining between them. This CDR3 is CASSQDPLSYEQYF. For the CDR3, the DNA is TGCGCCAGCAGCCAAGATCCCCTCTCCTACGAGCAGTACTTC.